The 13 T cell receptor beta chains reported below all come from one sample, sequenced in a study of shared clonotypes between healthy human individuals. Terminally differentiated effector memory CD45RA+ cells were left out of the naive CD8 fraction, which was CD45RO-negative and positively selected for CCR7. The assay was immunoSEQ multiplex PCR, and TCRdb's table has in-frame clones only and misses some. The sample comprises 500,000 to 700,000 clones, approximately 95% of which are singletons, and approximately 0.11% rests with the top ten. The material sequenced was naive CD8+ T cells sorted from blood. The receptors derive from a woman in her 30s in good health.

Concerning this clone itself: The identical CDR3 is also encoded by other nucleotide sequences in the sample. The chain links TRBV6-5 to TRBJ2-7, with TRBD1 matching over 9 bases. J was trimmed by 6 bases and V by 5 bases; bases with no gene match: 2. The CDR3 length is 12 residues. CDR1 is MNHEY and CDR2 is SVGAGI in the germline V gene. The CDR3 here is CASSPTGGEQYF. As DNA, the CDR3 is TGTGCCAGCAGTCCGACAGGGGGCGAGCAGTACTTC.

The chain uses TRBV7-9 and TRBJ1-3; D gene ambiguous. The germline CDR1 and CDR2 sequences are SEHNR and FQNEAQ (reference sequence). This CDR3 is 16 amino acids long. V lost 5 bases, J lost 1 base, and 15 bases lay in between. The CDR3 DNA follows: TGTGCCAGCAGCCAAGAAGCATACCAGTCTGGAAACACCATATATTTT. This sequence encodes CASSQEAYQSGNTIYF.

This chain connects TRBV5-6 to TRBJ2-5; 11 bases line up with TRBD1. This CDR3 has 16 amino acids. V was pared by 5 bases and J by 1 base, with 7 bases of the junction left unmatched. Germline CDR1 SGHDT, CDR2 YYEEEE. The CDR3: CASRSRDRGTQETQYF. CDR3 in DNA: TGTGCCAGCAGGAGCCGGGACAGGGGGACCCAAGAGACCCAGTACTTC.

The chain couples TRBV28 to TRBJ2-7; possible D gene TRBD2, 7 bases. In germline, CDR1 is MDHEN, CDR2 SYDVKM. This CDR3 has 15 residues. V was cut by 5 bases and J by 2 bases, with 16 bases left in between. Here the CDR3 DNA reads TGTGCCAGCAGTCCCATTGGGGAGGGGGCCTACGAGCAGTACTTC. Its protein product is CASSPIGEGAYEQYF.

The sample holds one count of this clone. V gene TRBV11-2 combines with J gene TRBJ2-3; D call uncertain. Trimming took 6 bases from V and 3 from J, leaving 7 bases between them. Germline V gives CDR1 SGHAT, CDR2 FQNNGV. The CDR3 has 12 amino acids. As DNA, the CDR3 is TGTGCCAGCAGTATTCTAACAGATACGCAGTATTTT. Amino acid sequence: CASSILTDTQYF.

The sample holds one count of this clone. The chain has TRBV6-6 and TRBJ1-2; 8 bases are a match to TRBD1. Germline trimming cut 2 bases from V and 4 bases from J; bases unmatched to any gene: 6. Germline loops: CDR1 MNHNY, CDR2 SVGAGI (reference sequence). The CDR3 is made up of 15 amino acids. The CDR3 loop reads CASSYRSGTGYGYTF. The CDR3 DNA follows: TGTGCCAGCAGTTACCGATCCGGGACAGGCTATGGCTACACCTTC.

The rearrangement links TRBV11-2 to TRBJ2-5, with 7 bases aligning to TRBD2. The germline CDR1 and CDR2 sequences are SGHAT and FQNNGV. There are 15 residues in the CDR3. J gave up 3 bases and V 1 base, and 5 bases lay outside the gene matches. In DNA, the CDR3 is TGTGCCAGCAGCTTAGTGGCGGGACTAAAAGAGACCCAGTACTTC. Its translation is CASSLVAGLKETQYF.

The CDR3 region is CASSDSRAVGGNQPQHF. CDR3 coding DNA: TGTGCCAGCAGTGACTCGAGAGCAGTCGGGGGCAATCAGCCCCAGCATTTT. The rearrangement uses TRBV6-4 and TRBJ1-5; D uncertain. Trimming cost V 0 bases and J 2 bases, with 14 bases left between them. CDR1 MRHNA and CDR2 SNTAGT come from the germline V gene. The CDR3 consists of 17 residues.

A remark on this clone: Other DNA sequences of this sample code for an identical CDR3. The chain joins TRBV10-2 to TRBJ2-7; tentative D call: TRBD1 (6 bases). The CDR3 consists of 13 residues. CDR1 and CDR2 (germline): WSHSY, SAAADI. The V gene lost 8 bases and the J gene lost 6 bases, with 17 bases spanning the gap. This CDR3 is CASRENRASEQYF. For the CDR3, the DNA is TGCGCCAGCCGCGAAAACAGGGCGAGCGAGCAGTACTTC.

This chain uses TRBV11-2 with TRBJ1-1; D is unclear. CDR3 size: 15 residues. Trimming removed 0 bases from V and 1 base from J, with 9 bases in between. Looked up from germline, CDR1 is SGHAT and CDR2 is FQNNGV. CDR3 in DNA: TGTGCCAGCAGCTTAGATGAGGGTCCGAACACTGAAGCTTTCTTT. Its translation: CASSLDEGPNTEAFF.

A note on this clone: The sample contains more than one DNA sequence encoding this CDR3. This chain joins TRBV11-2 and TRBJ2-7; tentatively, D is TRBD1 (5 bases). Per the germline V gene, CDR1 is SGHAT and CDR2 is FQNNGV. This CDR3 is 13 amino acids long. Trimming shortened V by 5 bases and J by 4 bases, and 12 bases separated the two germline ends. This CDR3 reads CASSPGPLYEQYF. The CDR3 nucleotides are TGTGCCAGCAGCCCAGGGCCGCTTTACGAGCAGTACTTC.

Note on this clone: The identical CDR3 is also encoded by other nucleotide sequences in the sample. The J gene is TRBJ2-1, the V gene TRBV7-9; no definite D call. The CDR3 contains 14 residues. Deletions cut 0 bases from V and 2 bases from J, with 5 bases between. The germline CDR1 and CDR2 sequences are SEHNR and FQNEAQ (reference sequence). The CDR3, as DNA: TGTGCCAGCAGCTTAGCGGGTCCCTACAATGAGCAGTTCTTC. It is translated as CASSLAGPYNEQFF.

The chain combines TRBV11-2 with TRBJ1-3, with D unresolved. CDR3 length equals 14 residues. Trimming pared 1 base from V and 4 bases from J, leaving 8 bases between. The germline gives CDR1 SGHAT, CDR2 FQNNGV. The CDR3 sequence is CASSLGPRGNTIYF. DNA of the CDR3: TGTGCCAGCAGCTTAGGCCCCAGAGGAAACACCATATATTTT.